These T cell receptor beta chains were read from a single sample in a study of shared T cell receptors in the human thymus. Sequenced by immunoSEQ multiplex PCR; TCRdb stores in-frame clones only, minus some. The data show approximately 490,000 clones, 78% seen once. The same sample was also used in a study of human thymus T cells.

The sequenced material came from thymocytes. The receptors come from a boy in the first two years of life with a congenital heart defect. Both conserved end residues are part of each CDR3. D genes are given only for firm matches. Clone size, where shown, is once, few, many, or a class for clones that have expanded.

size: NA; D: NA; V: TRBV6-1; J: TRBJ2-5; DNA: TGTGCCAGCAGTGATAACGGGGAGACCCAGTACTTC; CDR3: CASSDNGETQYF
size: NA; D: TRBD1; V: TRBV14; J: TRBJ2-1; DNA: TGTGCCAGCAGCGAAAGGACAGGGGAAGACAATGAGCAGTTCTTC; CDR3: CASSERTGEDNEQFF
size: NA; D: NA; V: TRBV28; J: TRBJ2-7; DNA: TGTGCCAGCAGTCCAAATGAACTACCCTCCTACGAGCAGTACTTC; CDR3: CASSPNELPSYEQYF
size: NA; D: TRBD2; V: TRBV7-9; J: TRBJ2-3; DNA: TGTGCCAGCAGCTTAGCGGGAGGGAAAACAGATACGCAGTATTTT; CDR3: CASSLAGGKTDTQYF
size: NA; D: NA; V: TRBV6-1; J: TRBJ2-5; DNA: TGTGCCAGCAGTGAAAAACGGGGAGTTGAGACCCAGTACTTC; CDR3: CASSEKRGVETQYF
size: NA; D: TRBD1; V: TRBV27; J: TRBJ1-1; DNA: TGTGCCAGCAGTCCCGCCCAGCCTCGACAGGGCTCGAACACTGAAGCTTTCTTT; CDR3: CASSPAQPRQGSNTEAFF
size: NA; D: TRBD1; V: TRBV7-9; J: TRBJ2-7; DNA: TGTGCCAGCAGCTTAGGGGTTCGGACAGGGTCCTACGAGCAGTACTTC; CDR3: CASSLGVRTGSYEQYF
size: NA; D: TRBD2; V: TRBV29-1; J: TRBJ2-1; DNA: TGCAGCGTGGGGGGAGGGCCAAAAAACAATGAGCAGTTCTTC; CDR3: CSVGGGPKNNEQFF
size: NA; D: TRBD2; V: TRBV5-6; J: TRBJ2-7; DNA: TGTGCCAGCAGCCCCCGGACTAGCGGAAGCCCGCCCCTTTTCTACGAGCAGTACTTC; CDR3: CASSPRTSGSPPLFYEQYF
size: few; D: NA; V: TRBV28; J: TRBJ1-5; DNA: TGTGCCAGCAGTTTAGGAGGGCCTGCAACACCCGGGGCAGGATTTCAGCATTTT; CDR3: CASSLGGPATPGAGFQHF
size: NA; D: TRBD2; V: TRBV18; J: TRBJ2-1; DNA: TGTGCCAGCTCACCAAAGCGGGGGAGTTCCTACAATGAGCAGTTCTTC; CDR3: CASSPKRGSSYNEQFF
size: NA; D: TRBD2; V: TRBV6-1; J: TRBJ2-2; DNA: TGTGCCAGCAGTGAAAGGGGGGGACTAGCGGAGGGCACCGGGGAGCTGTTTTTT; CDR3: CASSERGGLAEGTGELFF
size: NA; D: NA; V: TRBV5-1; J: TRBJ2-1; DNA: TGCGCCAGCGCGGACGGGAGCTCCTACAATGAGCAGTTCTTC; CDR3: CASADGSSYNEQFF
size: NA; D: TRBD1; V: TRBV25-1; J: TRBJ2-1; DNA: TGTGCCAGCAGTGAGCCGGGACAGGGGTACAATGAGCAGTTCTTC; CDR3: CASSEPGQGYNEQFF
size: NA; D: NA; V: TRBV30; J: TRBJ2-7; DNA: TGTGCCTGGAGTGTGGTGCGGAATACTTACGAGCAGTACTTC; CDR3: CAWSVVRNTYEQYF
size: NA; D: TRBD1; V: TRBV10-3; J: TRBJ2-5; DNA: TGTGCCATCAGTGGCGGACAGGTAGAGACCCAGTACTTC; CDR3: CAISGGQVETQYF
size: NA; D: TRBD1; V: TRBV4-3; J: TRBJ1-2; DNA: TGCGCCAGCAGCCAAGAATGGGACAGCTGCGTTGCTAACTATGGCTACACCTTC; CDR3: CASSQEWDSCVANYGYTF
size: NA; D: TRBD2; V: TRBV15; J: TRBJ2-7; DNA: TGTGCCACCAGCTTACCGACTAGCGGGAGGGAGAAGTACGAGCAGTACTTC; CDR3: CATSLPTSGREKYEQYF
size: NA; D: TRBD2; V: TRBV27; J: TRBJ2-7; DNA: TGTGCCAGCAGTTTCTTTCCCGAGCGGGACTACGAGCAGTACTTC; CDR3: CASSFFPERDYEQYF
size: once; D: TRBD1; V: TRBV6-5; J: TRBJ2-7; DNA: TGTGCCAGCAGTTCAACCGGGACAGGGAGCTACGAGCAGTACTTC; CDR3: CASSSTGTGSYEQYF
size: NA; D: TRBD2; V: TRBV10-2; J: TRBJ2-1; DNA: TGCGCCAGCAGCGAGAGCGGGATGGCCTACAATGAGCAGTTCTTC; CDR3: CASSESGMAYNEQFF
size: NA; D: TRBD1; V: TRBV28; J: TRBJ1-1; DNA: TGTGCCAGCAGCAGCTCAGGGGGAACCACTGAAGCTTTCTTT; CDR3: CASSSSGGTTEAFF
size: NA; D: NA; V: TRBV28; J: TRBJ2-3; DNA: TGTGCCAGCAGCTGGCTCGATACGCAGTATTTT; CDR3: CASSWLDTQYF
size: once; D: NA; V: TRBV4-3; J: TRBJ2-1; DNA: TGCGCCAGCAGCCAAGCGTTGGCTAGCAGCGTCGCGGGTGAGCAGTTCTTC; CDR3: CASSQALASSVAGEQFF
size: once; D: TRBD2; V: TRBV7-9; J: TRBJ2-1; DNA: TGTGCCAGCAGCTCCGCCCGTAGCGGGAGGCATAGTGAGCAGTTCTTC; CDR3: CASSSARSGRHSEQFF
size: NA; D: TRBD2; V: TRBV9; J: TRBJ2-7; DNA: TGTGCCAGCAGCGTAGCTACGGGGGATTATACTAGCGGGAGTATCATTTCCGGCGAGCAGTACTTC; CDR3: CASSVATGDYTSGSIISGEQYF
size: NA; D: TRBD2; V: TRBV2; J: TRBJ2-7; DNA: TGTGCCAGCACGGCTATCGGGCGGGAGACTCCCTACGAGCAGTACTTC; CDR3: CASTAIGRETPYEQYF
size: NA; D: NA; V: TRBV27; J: TRBJ1-2; DNA: TGTGCCAGCAGCCCCCGGGCAGGGGCCTATGGCTACACCTTC; CDR3: CASSPRAGAYGYTF
size: NA; D: NA; V: TRBV14; J: TRBJ2-7; DNA: TGTGCCAGCAGCCAAGAATCCCGCGGACAGTCCTACGAGCAGTACTTC; CDR3: CASSQESRGQSYEQYF
size: few; D: TRBD1; V: TRBV28; J: TRBJ1-2; DNA: TGTGCCAGCAGTTTAGCAGCAACAGGGGAGACTAACTATGGCTACACCTTC; CDR3: CASSLAATGETNYGYTF
size: NA; D: NA; V: TRBV2; J: TRBJ1-2; DNA: TGTGCCAGCAGGCAGGTGGATGCTTGCGACTATGGCTACACCTTC; CDR3: CASRQVDACDYGYTF
size: NA; D: TRBD1; V: TRBV7-2; J: TRBJ1-5; DNA: TGTGCCAGCAGCAACCGGGACAGGGGGCGCCTGGGTCAGCCCCAGCATTTT; CDR3: CASSNRDRGRLGQPQHF
size: NA; D: TRBD1; V: TRBV6-7; J: TRBJ1-5; DNA: TGTGCCAGCAGTTACTACTGTAGACAGGGCGATCAGCCCCAGCATTTT; CDR3: CASSYYCRQGDQPQHF
size: NA; D: NA; V: TRBV4-2; J: TRBJ1-1; DNA: TGTGCCAGCAGCCAAGTGCTGACAGGGAACACTGAAGCTTTCTTT; CDR3: CASSQVLTGNTEAFF
size: once; D: TRBD1; V: TRBV12-5; J: TRBJ1-2; DNA: TGTGCTAGTGGTCCAGGACAGGGGATCTATCCACCCTATGGCTACACCTTC; CDR3: CASGPGQGIYPPYGYTF
size: NA; D: NA; V: TRBV7-3; J: TRBJ2-7; DNA: TGTGCCAGCAGCCACCGTGGGCTCGAGCAGTACTTC; CDR3: CASSHRGLEQYF
size: NA; D: TRBD1; V: TRBV5-1; J: TRBJ2-5; DNA: TGCGCCAGCAGCCGGGCGACAGGGAGCGAGACCCAGTACTTC; CDR3: CASSRATGSETQYF
size: few; D: NA; V: TRBV2; J: TRBJ1-2; DNA: TGTGCCAGCAGTGCCCCAGCGTATGGCTACACCTTC; CDR3: CASSAPAYGYTF
size: NA; D: TRBD2; V: TRBV5-5; J: TRBJ2-1; DNA: TGTGCCAGCAGCCGCGGACTAGCCGATGAGCAGTTCTTC; CDR3: CASSRGLADEQFF
size: NA; D: TRBD2; V: TRBV5-1; J: TRBJ2-7; DNA: TGCGCCAGCTGCCTTGAGCGGGAGTGGTACTTC; CDR3: CASCLEREWYF
size: NA; D: NA; V: TRBV11-3; J: TRBJ1-1; DNA: TGTGCCAGCAGCTTAGGGAAAGGACATTTGAACACTGAAGCTTTCTTT; CDR3: CASSLGKGHLNTEAFF
size: NA; D: NA; V: TRBV11-3; J: TRBJ2-7; DNA: TGTGCCAGCAGCTACGGAGGGTCTGATAACGAGCAGTACTTC; CDR3: CASSYGGSDNEQYF
size: NA; D: TRBD1; V: TRBV28; J: TRBJ2-7; DNA: TGTGCCAGCAGTCCCGCCGGGACAGGGGACGACGAGCAGTACTTC; CDR3: CASSPAGTGDDEQYF
size: few; D: NA; V: TRBV28; J: TRBJ1-4; DNA: TGTGCCACCCGGACAGCTTCAACTAATGAAAAACTGTTTTTT; CDR3: CATRTASTNEKLFF
size: few; D: TRBD1; V: TRBV30; J: TRBJ2-5; DNA: TGTGCCTGGAAGGAACACGGGGGACAGGGTGCAGAGACCCAGTACTTC; CDR3: CAWKEHGGQGAETQYF
size: NA; D: TRBD2; V: TRBV27; J: TRBJ2-5; DNA: TGTGCCAGCAGTTTATCTCAGGGAGGGCGAGAGACCCAGTACTTC; CDR3: CASSLSQGGRETQYF
size: NA; D: TRBD2; V: TRBV6-4; J: TRBJ2-1; DNA: TGTGCCAGCAGCCCCGGGACTAGCGGGAGGGCCGACTACAATGAGCAGTTCTTC; CDR3: CASSPGTSGRADYNEQFF
size: NA; D: TRBD2; V: TRBV4-1; J: TRBJ2-6; DNA: TGCGCCAGCAGCCAGCCGGGACTAGTCACTCCCGGGGCCAACGTCCTGACTTTC; CDR3: CASSQPGLVTPGANVLTF
size: NA; D: TRBD2; V: TRBV4-1; J: TRBJ2-1; DNA: TGCGCCAGCAGCCAACCTCCGGGACTAGCGGGAGGATATGAGCAGTTCTTC; CDR3: CASSQPPGLAGGYEQFF
size: few; D: NA; V: TRBV7-2; J: TRBJ2-3; DNA: TGTGCCAGCAGCCTCCACCCCGCAGGGGCAGATACGCAGTATTTT; CDR3: CASSLHPAGADTQYF
size: few; D: NA; V: TRBV2; J: TRBJ1-2; DNA: TGTGCCAGCAGTGAATGTGAGGATTTGAACTATGGCTACACCTTC; CDR3: CASSECEDLNYGYTF
size: NA; D: TRBD1; V: TRBV28; J: TRBJ2-4; DNA: TGTGCCAGCAGTTTATTTGGGGACAGGGTATCCCCTAAAAACATTCAGTACTTC; CDR3: CASSLFGDRVSPKNIQYF
size: NA; D: NA; V: TRBV28; J: TRBJ2-7; DNA: TGTGCCAGCAGCCCCCTTGGGAGCGGGTCCTACGAGCAGTACTTC; CDR3: CASSPLGSGSYEQYF
size: NA; D: TRBD2; V: TRBV19; J: TRBJ2-1; DNA: TGTGCCAGTAGTATAGAAGGAACTAGCGGGGTACACAATGAGCAGTTCTTC; CDR3: CASSIEGTSGVHNEQFF
size: NA; D: TRBD2; V: TRBV4-2; J: TRBJ2-3; DNA: TGTGCCAGCAGCCATTTGATAGCGGGAGAGGAGAGAGCAGATACGCAGTATTTT; CDR3: CASSHLIAGEERADTQYF
size: NA; D: NA; V: TRBV12-5; J: TRBJ2-3; DNA: TGTGCTAGTGGTTTGGATCAGGATACGCAGTATTTT; CDR3: CASGLDQDTQYF
size: NA; D: NA; V: TRBV7-3; J: TRBJ2-7; DNA: TGTGCCAGCAGCCCGCCTAGCGAGCAGTACTTC; CDR3: CASSPPSEQYF
size: NA; D: TRBD2; V: TRBV7-8; J: TRBJ2-7; DNA: TGTGCCAGCACCTGCGGGGGGAGAGGATCCTACGAGCAGTACTTC; CDR3: CASTCGGRGSYEQYF
size: NA; D: TRBD1; V: TRBV7-9; J: TRBJ2-7; DNA: TGTGCCAGCAGCTTATCATTCGGGACAGGGAACTACGAGCAGTACTTC; CDR3: CASSLSFGTGNYEQYF
size: few; D: NA; V: TRBV4-3; J: TRBJ2-1; DNA: TGCGCCAGCAGCCAAGAGGGGGGTCGGTTAGATACGCAGTTCTTC; CDR3: CASSQEGGRLDTQFF